This T cell receptor beta chain stems from a study of OX40 agonist ivuxolimab in advanced cancers. Study overall: Partial response was recorded in three patients: one hepatocellular carcinoma and two cutaneous melanoma cases. Findings of the study overall: CD4+ and CD8+ blood T cells expanded clonally by week 6 at 0.1 to 3.0 mg/kg.

This clone appeared a single time. Antigen unknown. The repertoire was sequenced with immunoSEQ multiplex PCR; TCRdb's copy has only in-frame clones and lacks some. The table records under 100,000 clones, 92% of them present only once. The sample consisted of CD4+ or CD8+ T cells sorted from blood, taken in a trial of the OX40 agonist ivuxolimab. This TCR derives from an adult with an advanced solid tumor such as melanoma, head and neck, liver or kidney cancer.

Here the CDR3 reads CASSQDRRGTLEGYTF. The CDR3 nucleotides read TGCGCCAGCAGCCAAGATAGGAGGGGTACCCTCGAAGGCTACACCTTC. The chain combines TRBV4-3 with TRBJ1-2; D is perhaps TRBD1 (5 bases). V lost 0 bases and J 8 bases, leaving 19 bases between the germline ends. The CDR3 length is 16 residues. Germline CDR1 LGHNA, CDR2 YSLEER.